The rows below give T cell receptor beta chains drawn from one sample of a study of OX40 agonist ivuxolimab in advanced cancers. TCRdb keeps only in-frame clones here, not all; method: immunoSEQ multiplex PCR. The table has about 37,000 clones, roughly 91% seen once; the top ten hold 0.5% to 0.6%. The sample here was CD4+ or CD8+ T cells sorted from blood, taken in a trial of the OX40 agonist ivuxolimab. Source of these receptors: an adult with an advanced solid tumor such as melanoma, head and neck, liver or kidney cancer. CDR3s include the opening cysteine and the closing phenylalanine or tryptophan. Each record gives: clone size, V gene, J gene, D gene, CDR3 protein, CDR3 DNA. The D gene is left open where the match is weak. A row's size may be missing; if present it is once, few, many or a size class.

clone size: -
V gene: TRBV23-1
J gene: TRBJ1-3
D gene: -
CDR3 protein: CASSHRRQRGNTIYF
CDR3 DNA: TGCGCCAGCAGTCATAGGCGACAGCGTGGAAACACCATATATTTT

clone size: -
V gene: TRBV6-5
J gene: TRBJ2-3
D gene: -
CDR3 protein: CASTQSYTQYF
CDR3 DNA: TGTGCCAGCACTCAGAGCTATACGCAGTATTTT

clone size: -
V gene: TRBV6-5
J gene: TRBJ2-1
D gene: -
CDR3 protein: CASSYDLVGANNEQFF
CDR3 DNA: TGTGCCAGCAGTTACGACCTAGTGGGGGCCAACAATGAGCAGTTCTTC

clone size: -
V gene: TRBV5-5
J gene: TRBJ2-3
D gene: -
CDR3 protein: CASSFRDKKTDTQYF
CDR3 DNA: TGTGCCAGCAGCTTTCGGGACAAGAAAACAGATACGCAGTATTTT

clone size: -
V gene: TRBV5-1
J gene: TRBJ1-1
D gene: -
CDR3 protein: CASGSTRNTEAFF
CDR3 DNA: TGCGCCAGCGGGTCGACACGTAACACTGAAGCTTTCTTT

clone size: -
V gene: TRBV14
J gene: TRBJ1-3
D gene: -
CDR3 protein: CASSQSSGNTIYF
CDR3 DNA: TGTGCCAGCAGCCAGTCCTCTGGAAACACCATATATTTT

clone size: -
V gene: TRBV6-5
J gene: TRBJ2-4
D gene: -
CDR3 protein: CASSYSGDRVQYF
CDR3 DNA: TGTGCCAGCAGTTACTCTGGGGACCGTGTTCAGTACTTC

clone size: -
V gene: TRBV29-1
J gene: TRBJ1-4
D gene: -
CDR3 protein: CSVGAGAGEKLFF
CDR3 DNA: TGCAGCGTTGGGGCAGGGGCCGGGGAAAAACTGTTTTTT

clone size: -
V gene: TRBV25-1
J gene: TRBJ2-5
D gene: TRBD2
CDR3 protein: CASNNGRVQETQYF
CDR3 DNA: TGTGCCAGCAACAACGGGAGGGTCCAAGAGACCCAGTACTTC

clone size: -
V gene: TRBV6-1
J gene: TRBJ1-1
D gene: TRBD1
CDR3 protein: CASSDRALSTEAFF
CDR3 DNA: TGTGCCAGCAGCGACAGGGCCTTGAGCACTGAAGCTTTCTTT

clone size: -
V gene: TRBV5-6
J gene: TRBJ2-2
D gene: TRBD2
CDR3 protein: CASSGLAGGRKNTGELFF
CDR3 DNA: TGTGCCAGCAGTGGACTAGCGGGGGGTCGCAAAAACACCGGGGAGCTGTTTTTT

clone size: -
V gene: TRBV7-2
J gene: TRBJ2-3
D gene: TRBD1
CDR3 protein: CASSLRDRGFDTQYF
CDR3 DNA: TGTGCCAGCAGCTTAAGGGACAGGGGGTTCGATACGCAGTATTTT

clone size: -
V gene: TRBV28
J gene: TRBJ1-2
D gene: -
CDR3 protein: CASSTQNYGYTF
CDR3 DNA: TGTGCCAGCAGTACCCAAAACTATGGCTACACCTTC

clone size: -
V gene: TRBV6-1
J gene: TRBJ1-1
D gene: -
CDR3 protein: CASSPNRDTEAFF
CDR3 DNA: TGTGCCAGCAGTCCAAACAGGGACACTGAAGCTTTCTTT

clone size: -
V gene: TRBV5-1
J gene: TRBJ1-2
D gene: TRBD1
CDR3 protein: CASSAEAGTGGGYTF
CDR3 DNA: TGCGCCAGCAGCGCCGAAGCGGGGACAGGGGGAGGCTACACCTTC

clone size: -
V gene: TRBV9
J gene: TRBJ2-7
D gene: -
CDR3 protein: CASSVGGAKSYEQYF
CDR3 DNA: TGTGCCAGCAGCGTTGGAGGGGCGAAATCCTACGAGCAGTACTTC

clone size: -
V gene: TRBV28
J gene: TRBJ1-3
D gene: -
CDR3 protein: CASSGRREFSGNTIYF
CDR3 DNA: TGTGCCAGCAGTGGTCGGAGGGAATTCTCTGGAAACACCATATATTTT

clone size: -
V gene: TRBV14
J gene: TRBJ1-5
D gene: -
CDR3 protein: CASSQDRGQPQHF
CDR3 DNA: TGTGCCAGCAGCCAAGATCGAGGTCAGCCCCAGCATTTT

clone size: once
V gene: TRBV28
J gene: TRBJ2-7
D gene: -
CDR3 protein: CASRSGTPGHEQYF
CDR3 DNA: TGTGCCAGCAGATCTGGGACGCCGGGCCACGAGCAGTACTTC

clone size: few
V gene: TRBV10-3
J gene: TRBJ2-3
D gene: TRBD1
CDR3 protein: CAIRSGGSTDTQYF
CDR3 DNA: TGTGCCATCAGATCAGGGGGTAGTACAGATACGCAGTATTTT

clone size: -
V gene: TRBV4-1
J gene: TRBJ2-1
D gene: -
CDR3 protein: CASSQAAEQFF
CDR3 DNA: TGCGCCAGCAGCCAAGCGGCTGAGCAGTTCTTC

clone size: -
V gene: TRBV28
J gene: TRBJ2-5
D gene: -
CDR3 protein: CASSSAPNPETQYF
CDR3 DNA: TGTGCCAGCAGTTCGGCACCGAATCCGGAGACCCAGTACTTC

clone size: once
V gene: TRBV5-1
J gene: TRBJ1-1
D gene: -
CDR3 protein: CASSFQGGGTEAFF
CDR3 DNA: TGCGCCAGCAGCTTCCAAGGGGGGGGGACTGAAGCTTTCTTT

clone size: -
V gene: TRBV7-2
J gene: TRBJ1-5
D gene: -
CDR3 protein: CASSLVTGMNQPQHF
CDR3 DNA: TGTGCCAGCAGCTTGGTAACAGGGATGAATCAGCCCCAGCATTTT

clone size: -
V gene: TRBV7-3
J gene: TRBJ1-2
D gene: -
CDR3 protein: CASSQAGNYGYTF
CDR3 DNA: TGTGCCAGCAGCCAGGCAGGGAACTATGGCTACACCTTC

clone size: -
V gene: TRBV9
J gene: TRBJ2-1
D gene: TRBD1
CDR3 protein: CASSVGWGQEQFF
CDR3 DNA: TGTGCCAGCAGCGTAGGCTGGGGACAGGAGCAGTTCTTC

clone size: -
V gene: TRBV28
J gene: TRBJ1-2
D gene: -
CDR3 protein: CASSLWGTRGYTF
CDR3 DNA: TGTGCCAGCAGTTTATGGGGAACGAGAGGCTACACCTTC

clone size: -
V gene: TRBV18
J gene: TRBJ1-5
D gene: -
CDR3 protein: CASSPGGGQPQHF
CDR3 DNA: TGTGCCAGCTCACCCGGGGGTGGTCAGCCCCAGCATTTT

clone size: -
V gene: TRBV19
J gene: TRBJ1-4
D gene: TRBD1
CDR3 protein: CASSITGGDEKLFF
CDR3 DNA: TGTGCCAGTAGTATCACAGGGGGTGACGAAAAACTGTTTTTT

clone size: -
V gene: TRBV5-1
J gene: TRBJ1-2
D gene: -
CDR3 protein: CASSLPRTAGGYTF
CDR3 DNA: TGCGCCAGCAGCCTCCCCCGTACGGCCGGGGGCTACACCTTC

clone size: -
V gene: TRBV29-1
J gene: TRBJ2-3
D gene: -
CDR3 protein: CSVVIQGPDTQYF
CDR3 DNA: TGCAGCGTTGTAATTCAGGGTCCAGATACGCAGTATTTT

clone size: few
V gene: TRBV9
J gene: TRBJ2-5
D gene: TRBD2
CDR3 protein: CASSVGLASGETQYF
CDR3 DNA: TGTGCCAGCAGCGTGGGACTAGCGTCCGGGGAGACCCAGTACTTC

clone size: once
V gene: TRBV7-9
J gene: TRBJ2-1
D gene: TRBD1
CDR3 protein: CASGDSYNEQFF
CDR3 DNA: TGTGCCAGCGGGGACAGTTACAATGAGCAGTTCTTC

clone size: once
V gene: TRBV6-5
J gene: TRBJ1-1
D gene: -
CDR3 protein: CASSKGRGGTEAFF
CDR3 DNA: TGTGCCAGCAGTAAGGGCAGGGGAGGTACTGAAGCTTTCTTT

clone size: -
V gene: TRBV9
J gene: TRBJ1-1
D gene: TRBD1
CDR3 protein: CASSVPRAGGVTEAFF
CDR3 DNA: TGTGCCAGCAGCGTCCCTAGGGCAGGGGGTGTTACTGAAGCTTTCTTT

clone size: -
V gene: TRBV5-1
J gene: TRBJ1-2
D gene: -
CDR3 protein: CASSLERAGYTF
CDR3 DNA: TGCGCCAGCAGCTTGGAAAGGGCCGGCTACACCTTC

clone size: -
V gene: TRBV19
J gene: TRBJ1-2
D gene: TRBD1
CDR3 protein: CATRDRGRGNYGYTF
CDR3 DNA: TGTGCCACCCGGGACAGGGGGCGCGGTAACTATGGCTACACCTTC

clone size: -
V gene: TRBV5-4
J gene: TRBJ2-5
D gene: -
CDR3 protein: CASSLSLGIQKTQYF
CDR3 DNA: TGTGCCAGCAGCTTATCTCTAGGGATTCAGAAGACCCAGTACTTC

clone size: -
V gene: TRBV27
J gene: TRBJ1-1
D gene: -
CDR3 protein: CASSLGRANTEAFF
CDR3 DNA: TGTGCCAGCAGTTTGGGCAGGGCGAACACTGAAGCTTTCTTT

clone size: -
V gene: TRBV27
J gene: TRBJ1-1
D gene: -
CDR3 protein: CASSSILRGSTEAFF
CDR3 DNA: TGTGCCAGCAGTTCAATTCTTAGGGGGAGCACTGAAGCTTTCTTT

clone size: -
V gene: TRBV7-2
J gene: TRBJ1-4
D gene: -
CDR3 protein: CASSHQRTVPNEKLFF
CDR3 DNA: TGTGCCAGCAGCCACCAGAGGACAGTCCCTAATGAAAAACTGTTTTTT

clone size: -
V gene: TRBV18
J gene: TRBJ1-1
D gene: -
CDR3 protein: CASSLGQKNTEAFF
CDR3 DNA: TGTGCCAGCTCGCTGGGGCAAAAGAACACTGAAGCTTTCTTT

clone size: -
V gene: TRBV5-1
J gene: TRBJ2-6
D gene: -
CDR3 protein: CASSLQPEGGANVLTF
CDR3 DNA: TGCGCCAGCAGCTTGCAGCCCGAAGGTGGGGCCAACGTCCTGACTTTC

clone size: -
V gene: TRBV9
J gene: TRBJ2-2
D gene: -
CDR3 protein: CASSVALLFTGELFF
CDR3 DNA: TGTGCCAGCAGCGTAGCCCTCCTTTTCACCGGGGAGCTGTTTTTT

clone size: -
V gene: TRBV27
J gene: TRBJ2-3
D gene: TRBD2
CDR3 protein: CASRPRAGFGNTDTQYF
CDR3 DNA: TGTGCCAGCAGACCCCGAGCGGGGTTCGGTAACACAGATACGCAGTATTTT

clone size: -
V gene: TRBV6-5
J gene: TRBJ1-5
D gene: -
CDR3 protein: CASSYLNSNQPQHF
CDR3 DNA: TGTGCCAGCAGTTACTTAAACAGCAATCAGCCCCAGCATTTT

clone size: -
V gene: TRBV15
J gene: TRBJ1-3
D gene: -
CDR3 protein: CATSRAPGISGNTIYF
CDR3 DNA: TGTGCCACCAGCAGAGCCCCGGGGATCTCTGGAAACACCATATATTTT

clone size: -
V gene: TRBV6-5
J gene: TRBJ2-1
D gene: TRBD1
CDR3 protein: CASSYADRDNEQFF
CDR3 DNA: TGTGCCAGCAGTTACGCCGACAGGGACAATGAGCAGTTCTTC

clone size: -
V gene: TRBV7-6
J gene: TRBJ2-7
D gene: -
CDR3 protein: CASSSQGGSYEQYF
CDR3 DNA: TGTGCCAGCAGCTCCCAGGGGGGGTCCTACGAGCAGTACTTC

clone size: once
V gene: TRBV6-1
J gene: TRBJ1-2
D gene: -
CDR3 protein: CASRDPPTGSGYTF
CDR3 DNA: TGTGCCAGCAGGGATCCCCCTACGGGGTCTGGCTACACCTTC

clone size: few
V gene: TRBV18
J gene: TRBJ1-5
D gene: -
CDR3 protein: CASSPDSNQPQHF
CDR3 DNA: TGTGCCAGCTCACCAGATAGCAATCAGCCCCAGCATTTT

clone size: once
V gene: TRBV5-4
J gene: TRBJ2-2
D gene: -
CDR3 protein: CASSSNTGELFF
CDR3 DNA: TGTGCCAGCAGCTCAAACACCGGGGAGCTGTTTTTT

clone size: -
V gene: TRBV18
J gene: TRBJ1-5
D gene: -
CDR3 protein: CASSPSSARDQPQHF
CDR3 DNA: TGTGCCAGCTCACCATCCTCCGCCCGGGATCAGCCCCAGCATTTT

clone size: -
V gene: TRBV5-3
J gene: TRBJ2-5
D gene: TRBD1
CDR3 protein: CARSRHRGETQYF
CDR3 DNA: TGTGCCAGAAGCCGCCACAGGGGCGAGACCCAGTACTTC